The 13 T cell receptor beta chains below come from one sample, sequenced in a study of early stage breast cancer tumors. Assay: immunoSEQ multiplex PCR; the TCRdb copy retains only in-frame clones and omits some. The table has tens of thousands of clones, 80% to 95% seen once. Sequencing input: blood. These receptors came from a person aged 65-85 years with breast cancer.

The chain links TRBV18 to TRBJ2-1, with 12 positions matching TRBD2. The CDR3 is made up of 15 amino acids. V was clipped by 6 bases and J by 4 bases; unmatched bases: 4. Germline CDR1 is KGHSH and CDR2 is LQKENI. The CDR3 nucleotides are TGTGCCAGCTCCAGGACTAGCGGGGAGTACAATGAGCAGTTCTTC. It encodes CASSRTSGEYNEQFF.

The CDR3 DNA sequence: TGTGCCAGCAGCTTGGGACAGGGGGGCACCGGGGAGCTGTTTTTT. It encodes CASSLGQGGTGELFF. The V call is TRBV7-2, the J call TRBJ2-2; 11 positions agree with TRBD1. In germline, CDR1 is SGHTA, CDR2 FQGNSA. V was clipped by 3 bases and J by 4 bases; unmatched bases: 1. The CDR3 runs 15 residues.

V gene TRBV7-2 combines with J gene TRBJ2-2, with D uncertain. CDR3 length: 14 residues. Looked up from germline, CDR1 is SGHTA and CDR2 is FQGNSA. Trimming took 7 bases from V and 6 from J, leaving 15 bases between them. The CDR3: CASTPLLWSGELFF. The CDR3 nucleotides are TGTGCCAGCACCCCGTTGCTATGGTCCGGGGAGCTGTTTTTT.

Notes on this clone: In the same sample, other DNA sequences code for this CDR3. This chain uses TRBV5-1 with TRBJ2-3, with D perhaps TRBD1 (5 bases). This CDR3 contains 14 residues. The V end was cut by 0 bases, the J end by 2 bases, with 7 bases between. Germline V gives CDR1 SGHRS, CDR2 YFSETQ. CDR3 DNA sequence: TGCGCCAGCAGCTTGGGACAGAACACAGATACGCAGTATTTT. It translates to CASSLGQNTDTQYF.

The chain employs TRBV5-1 and TRBJ1-3; TRBD1 matches at 9 bases. Germline-derived CDR1 and CDR2 are SGHRS and YFSETQ. The CDR3 contains 16 residues. Germline trimming cut 3 bases from V and 3 bases from J; bases unmatched to any gene: 7. The DNA for the CDR3 is TGCGCCAGCAGCTCTTCCGGGACAGGGTTTGGAAACACCATATATTTT. Translating gives CASSSSGTGFGNTIYF.

The rearrangement uses TRBV2 and TRBJ1-1; D is possibly TRBD1 (5 bases). Trimming removed 7 bases from V and 7 bases from J, with 19 bases in between. The germline V gene has CDR1 SNHLY and CDR2 FYNNEI. The CDR3 totals 14 residues. CDR3 amino acids: CASTVIRGGNEAFF. DNA for the CDR3: TGTGCCAGCACCGTGATTAGGGGAGGTAATGAAGCTTTCTTT.

The rearrangement uses TRBV6-5 and TRBJ2-7, with TRBD2 matching over 7 bases. The CDR3 spans 15 residues. CDR1 is MNHEY, CDR2 SVGAGI, per germline. Trimming removed 3 bases from V and 2 bases from J; junction bases left unmatched: 7. The CDR3 DNA follows: TGTGCCAGCAGTTATCCCGGGACTATGACCTACGAGCAGTACTTC. It translates to CASSYPGTMTYEQYF.

The chain has TRBV19 and TRBJ1-5; D may be TRBD1 (6 bases). This CDR3 has 16 amino acids. The germline CDR1 and CDR2 sequences are LNHDA and SQIVND (reference sequence). V lost 7 bases, J lost 2 bases, and 18 bases lay in between. The DNA of the CDR3 is TGTGCCAGTAAGCACAGGGCAGTGGAAGGCAATCAGCCCCAGCATTTT. Its translation is CASKHRAVEGNQPQHF.

This chain connects TRBV6-5 to TRBJ1-5; tentative D call: TRBD1 (5 bases). The V gene's germline CDR1 is MNHEY and CDR2 SVGAGI. This CDR3 region has 10 residues. V was shortened by 8 bases and J by 7 bases, with 6 bases between the two germline ends. As DNA, the CDR3 is TGTGCCAGCGGGGCCCAGCCCCAGCATTTT. This gives the protein CASGAQPQHF.

On this clone: Its ends do not fully match the called genes, so a read error is possible. This chain links TRBV7-7 with TRBJ2-5, with 11 bases identical to TRBD1. CDR1 SSHAT and CDR2 FNYEAQ come from the germline V gene (reference sequence). The CDR3 runs 14 residues. The CDR3 reads CASSPSGTGGTQYF. CDR3 nucleotide sequence: TGTGCTAGCAGCCCCTCCGGGACAGGGGGGACCCAGTACTTC.

CDR3 region: CASSQERVWNQPQHF. CDR3 bases: TGCGCCAGCAGCCAAGAGCGGGTTTGGAATCAGCCCCAGCATTTT. The chain couples TRBV4-3 to TRBJ1-5; D is unresolved. The CDR3 contains 15 residues. Germline V lookup: CDR1 LGHNA, CDR2 YSLEER. Deletions cut 0 bases from V and 4 bases from J, with 10 bases between.

In this sample, this clone turned up a few times. J is TRBJ1-3 and V is TRBV9; 8 bases fit TRBD1. Germline CDR1 is SGDLS and CDR2 is YYNGEE. The CDR3 is 16 amino acids. Trimming at V came to 0 bases and at J to 4 bases, leaving 6 bases not matched to a gene. The CDR3 sequence: CASSVAGQGVGNTIYF. CDR3 nucleotide sequence: TGTGCCAGCAGCGTAGCAGGACAGGGCGTGGGAAACACCATATATTTT.

The chain links TRBV7-8 to TRBJ2-7; maybe TRBD2 (7 bases). The V end lost 5 bases, the J end lost 6 bases, and 23 bases lay between the germline ends. Germline V gene data show CDR1 as SGHVS and CDR2 as FQNEAQ. The CDR3 is made up of 16 amino acids. Written as DNA, the CDR3 is TGTGCCAGCAGCCAAAGGGGGGCCAGGGAGGGATCCGAGCAGTACTTC. Its protein is CASSQRGAREGSEQYF.